This T cell receptor beta chain is drawn from a study of blood T cell repertoires in COVID-19. Authors' analysis steps: Reference gene primer amplification gave estimated nucleated cell counts. This table comes from immunoSEQ multiplex PCR, and its TCRdb copy is limited to in-frame clones, with some not included. The V and J calls and clone size come from that table; D and trimming were worked out from the DNA. Of roughly 230,000 clones in the sample, 65% to 85% were seen once. The receptor was derived from a man aged 35-49 years with active or convalescent COVID-19. Sequenced: peripheral blood.

In DNA, the CDR3 is TGCGCCAGCAGCTTGGCTAGGGGGGGCTCCTACGAGCAGTACTTC. Protein product: CASSLARGGSYEQYF. This sequence joins TRBV5-1 and TRBJ2-7; the D gene is possibly TRBD2 (7 bases). Germline-derived CDR1 and CDR2 are SGHRS and YFSETQ. This CDR3 region has 15 residues. The ends were cut back, 0 bases at V and 0 bases at J, with 10 bases in the middle.